This T cell receptor beta chain was documented in a study of cytomegalovirus exposure and HLA in healthy donors. Study details: Across 300 to 400 genotyped donors, about 80% landed in the Caucasian-associated ancestry cluster.

PCR employed 60 Vbeta and 13 Jbeta primers. Methods used by the authors: An analysis performed later counted 73 million or so unique TCR beta chains (roughly 11 million of them shared). Clones were read by immunoSEQ multiplex PCR, and TCRdb kept only the in-frame ones, dropping some. The D gene and trimming were derived from the DNA, and the V and J assignments and clone size from that table. The sample consists of 140,000 or so clones, over 70% of them appearing once. Regarding this clone: The antigen remains undetermined.

Regarding the study as a whole: In an earlier analysis, about 87% or about 30%: the productive usage of most TCR beta V segments. There were 150 or so TCR beta chains listed as cytomegalovirus-associated.

The sequence was collected from a middle-aged woman in good health and CMV-seronegative. Sequencing was carried out using PBMCs.

CDR3 protein: CASSPPAGLAGDFVDTQYF. Here the CDR3 DNA reads TGTGCCAGCAGCCCACCGGCCGGACTAGCGGGGGATTTTGTAGATACGCAGTATTTT. The gene calls are TRBV13 and TRBJ2-3; 13 bases are a match to TRBD2. Germline-derived CDR1 and CDR2 are PRHDT and FYEKMQ (reference sequence). CDR3 size: 19 residues. The junction had 16 bases not matched to a gene; V was cut back by 5 bases and J by 5 bases.